The next 20 T cell receptor beta chains were all read from a single sample in a study of blood T cell repertoires in COVID-19. The table came from immunoSEQ multiplex PCR; TCRdb's copy has only in-frame clones and leaves some out. The table records approximately 290,000 clones, roughly 91% of them present only once. The sequenced sample was peripheral blood. These receptors all stem from a woman aged 25 to 45 with COVID-19, enrolled during active disease.

V gene TRBV19 combines with J gene TRBJ1-5, with 11 bases matching TRBD1. V was pared by 0 bases and J by 5 bases, with 6 bases of the junction left unmatched. This CDR3 comprises 17 residues. The germline V gene has CDR1 LNHDA and CDR2 SQIVND (reference sequence). CDR3 region: CASSIDRGTGGYQPQHF. The CDR3 DNA reads TGTGCCAGTAGTATAGATCGCGGGACAGGGGGTTATCAGCCCCAGCATTTT.

The CDR3 region has the DNA TGCAGCGTGGTTTCAGATTATGGCTACACCTTC. Translated: CSVVSDYGYTF. V is TRBV29-1 and J is TRBJ1-2, with D unresolved. V gave up 6 bases and J gave up 5 bases, with 10 bases separating them. Germline V CDR1 and CDR2: SQVTM, ANQGSEA. CDR3 length equals 11 residues.

The chain joins TRBV28 to TRBJ2-3, with 10 nucleotides matching TRBD2. Unmatched junction bases numbered 2, after V lost 4 bases and J lost 1 base. This CDR3 has 15 residues. The germline CDR1 and CDR2 sequences are MDHEN and SYDVKM. This CDR3 reads CASSSAGGGTDTQYF. CDR3 bases: TGTGCCAGCAGTTCAGCGGGGGGGGGCACAGATACGCAGTATTTT.

The count of this clone is one. The rearrangement links TRBV6-5 to TRBJ1-1, with 10 nucleotides matching TRBD1. The germline V gene has CDR1 MNHEY and CDR2 SVGAGI. V trimming: 8 bases; J trimming: 8 bases; junction bases outside the gene matches: 8. The CDR3 covers 13 residues. As DNA, the CDR3 is TGTGCCAGCGGGGGACAGGGGCCCATAGAAGCTTTCTTT. Translation: CASGGQGPIEAFF.

This chain uses TRBV7-6 with TRBJ1-1; D gene unclear. The V end was cut by 2 bases, the J end by 10 bases, with 17 bases between. Germline V CDR1 and CDR2: SGHVS, FNYEAQ. The CDR3 covers 14 residues. CDR3: CASSLTAGEIVAFF. CDR3 in DNA: TGTGCCAGCAGCTTAACAGCCGGGGAGATAGTAGCTTTCTTT.

V gene TRBV7-9 combines with J gene TRBJ2-5; 9 bases are a match to TRBD2. The CDR3 spans 17 residues. Germline-derived CDR1 and CDR2 are SEHNR and FQNEAQ (reference sequence). After removal of 5 bases from V and 5 bases from J, the junction contained 15 bases not matched to a gene. The chain's CDR3 is CASSPGAGGTSSETQYF. The CDR3 DNA is TGTGCCAGCAGCCCAGGGGCGGGGGGGACCTCTTCGGAGACCCAGTACTTC.

This clone has just one count. A read error may produce the germline difference seen at one junction end. This CDR3 is also generated by other DNA sequences in the sample. V usage is TRBV2 and J usage is TRBJ1-4; the match to TRBD1 covers 9 bases. This CDR3 is 14 amino acids long. Germline V lookup: CDR1 SNHLY, CDR2 FYNNEI. The DNA for the CDR3 is TGTGCTAGCAGTCGACAGGGGGGAGGTGAAAAACTGTTTTTT. Protein: CASSRQGGGEKLFF.

This clone has a single count. The rearrangement uses TRBV5-1 and TRBJ2-1, with 11 bases lining up with TRBD2. The CDR3 totals 17 residues. Germline V CDR1 and CDR2: SGHRS, YFSETQ. Germline trimming cut 6 bases from V and 5 bases from J; bases unmatched to any gene: 13. For the CDR3, the DNA is TGCGCCAGCACACTCGACCTAGCGGGGGGCCTAAACAATGAGCAGTTCTTC. Translation gives CASTLDLAGGLNNEQFF.

The chain recombines TRBV18 with TRBJ1-5; possible D gene TRBD1, 5 bases. Trimming stripped 3 bases from V and 4 bases from J, with 7 bases between. The germline V gene encodes CDR1 KGHSH and CDR2 LQKENI. The CDR3 extends over 13 amino acids. CDR3 protein: CASSPDSNQPQHF. In DNA form, the CDR3 reads TGTGCCAGCTCACCCGACAGTAATCAGCCCCAGCATTTT.

V usage is TRBV12-3 or TRBV12-4 and J usage is TRBJ2-5; tentative D call: TRBD2 (6 bases). Trimming pared 10 bases from V and 3 bases from J, leaving 15 bases between. The CDR3 runs 13 residues. CDR3 loop: CATSPSGEETQYF. CDR3 coding DNA: TGTGCCACCTCCCCTTCGGGGGAAGAGACCCAGTACTTC.

This chain uses TRBV7-2 with TRBJ1-2; D ambiguous. V was clipped by 2 bases and J by 4 bases, with 17 bases between them. This CDR3 comprises 16 residues. CDR1 and CDR2 from the germline V gene are SGHTA and FQGNSA. Here the CDR3 reads CASSLRQADLGYGYTF. As DNA, the CDR3 is TGTGCCAGCAGCTTACGGCAGGCTGATCTGGGCTATGGCTACACCTTC.

In this sample, this clone turned up once. This rearrangement joins TRBV18 to TRBJ1-2; TRBD1 agrees at 7 bases. V shed 3 bases and J 4 bases; nucleotides not matched to a gene: 5. CDR3 size: 14 residues. CDR1 is KGHSH, CDR2 LQKENI, per germline. The CDR3 DNA reads as TGTGCCAGCTCACCCCCCGACAGGGTCTATGGCTACACCTTC. This codes for CASSPPDRVYGYTF. The full variable domain, completed using reference TRBV18 and TRBJ1-2, is NAGVMQNPRHLVRRRGQEARLRCSPMKGHSHVYWYRQLPEEGLKFMVYLQKENIIDESGMPKERFSAEFPKEGPSILRIQQVVRGDSAAYFCASSPPDRVYGYTFGSGTRLTVV.

The chain joins TRBV5-6 to TRBJ2-3; D is perhaps TRBD1 (5 bases). CDR1 and CDR2 from the germline V gene are SGHDT and YYEEEE. Between the trimmed V and J ends, which lost 0 bases and 0 bases, there was a span of 11 bases. The CDR3 is 16 amino acids. CDR3: CASSLAAKGSTDTQYF. The CDR3 DNA is TGTGCCAGCAGCTTGGCAGCCAAGGGGAGCACAGATACGCAGTATTTT. Based on the CDR3 plus reference TRBV5-6 and TRBJ2-3, the full variable domain is DAGVTQSPTHLIKTRGQQVTLRCSPKSGHDTVSWYQQALGQGPQFIFQYYEEEERQRGNFPDRFSGHQFPNYSSELNVNALLLGDSALYLCASSLAAKGSTDTQYFGPGTRLTVL.

The chain uses TRBV28 and TRBJ2-2; no reliable D call. CDR3 length: 15 amino acids. Trimming took 7 bases from V and 4 from J, leaving 16 bases between them. Germline V gene sequence: CDR1 MDHEN, CDR2 SYDVKM. The CDR3 DNA follows: TGTGCCAGCACCCACCGAGGCACGGGCACCGGGGAGCTGTTTTTT. This sequence encodes CASTHRGTGTGELFF.

Only a few counts were recorded for this clone. The chain joins TRBV3-1 (or the pseudogene TRBV3-2) to TRBJ2-1, with 9 bases aligning to TRBD2. Germline trimming cut 5 bases from V and 9 bases from J; bases unmatched to any gene: 5. Germline CDR1 reads LGHDT; CDR2 reads YNNKEL (reference sequence). The CDR3 contains 13 residues. The CDR3 DNA reads TGTGCCAGCAGCGGGACTAGCTGGGGTGAGCAGTTCTTC. It specifies CASSGTSWGEQFF.

The chain has TRBV6-5 and TRBJ2-1, with D perhaps TRBD2 (7 bases). Germline V lookup: CDR1 MNHEY, CDR2 SVGAGI. V lost 0 bases and J 10 bases, leaving 13 bases between the germline ends. This CDR3 contains 14 residues. CDR3: CASSYSGGALEQFF. The CDR3 coding sequence is TGTGCCAGCAGTTACTCTGGGGGGGCCTTAGAGCAGTTCTTC.

V is TRBV12-3 or TRBV12-4 and J is TRBJ2-7; D is unclear. V lost 3 bases and J lost 4, with 7 bases in between. This CDR3 region has 12 residues. This CDR3 is CASSFYLYEQYF. The CDR3 region has the DNA TGTGCCAGCAGTTTTTATTTGTACGAGCAGTACTTC.

The chain couples TRBV2 to TRBJ2-7, with D maybe TRBD1 (6 bases). The length of the CDR3 is 13 residues. Trimming shortened V by 6 bases and J by 6 bases, and 15 bases separated the two germline ends. Germline-derived CDR1 and CDR2 are SNHLY and FYNNEI. The CDR3 coding sequence is TGTGCCAGCAGCTTCGCAGGGGCAGGCGAGCAGTACTTC. Translation gives CASSFAGAGEQYF.

The J gene is TRBJ2-5, the V gene TRBV5-4; TRBD1 matches at 8 bases. The V gene end was trimmed by 4 bases and the J gene end by 4 bases; junction bases not matched to a gene: 12. CDR3 length: 16 residues. Germline CDR1 and CDR2: SGHNT and YYREEE (reference sequence). CDR3 in amino acids: CASSPTSGGAGETQYF. For the CDR3, the DNA is TGTGCCAGCAGCCCAACCTCAGGGGGCGCGGGAGAGACCCAGTACTTC. The full variable domain, with the rest looked up from reference TRBV5-4 and TRBJ2-5, is ETGVTQSPTHLIKTRGQQVTLRCSSQSGHNTVSWYQQALGQGPQFIFQYYREEENGRGNFPPRFSGLQFPNYSSELNVNALELDDSALYLCASSPTSGGAGETQYFGPGTRLLVL.

V and J are TRBV4-1 and TRBJ1-1; D may be TRBD1 (6 bases). This CDR3 contains 16 residues. The germline V gene encodes CDR1 MGHRA and CDR2 YSYEKL. Trimming cost V 4 bases and J 1 base, with 16 bases left between them. CDR3 sequence: CASSLNNGGPNTEAFF. For the CDR3, the DNA is TGCGCCAGCAGCCTCAACAATGGGGGCCCGAACACTGAAGCTTTCTTT.